The 7 T cell receptor beta chains below come from one sample, sequenced in a study of metastatic and nonmetastatic thyroid tumors. TCRdb called clones again from the PCR reads with MiXCR. This table has approximately 30,000 clones, 15% to 20% appearing once. Treatment of any kind had been given to no patient before thyroid surgery. Sequenced sample: blood. The receptors were gathered from a female donor with papillary thyroid cancer or a benign thyroid nodule (not recorded which). Some clones in this sample may be carry-over from other donors' samples.

This clone was observed many times. The chain joins TRBV9 to TRBJ2-2, with a possible D match to TRBD1 (5 bases). The CDR3 sequence is 15 residues long. The germline CDR1 and CDR2 sequences are SGDLS and YYNGEE. V lost 0 bases, J lost 5 bases, and 11 bases lay in between. The CDR3: CASSVVSQGTGELFF. In DNA, the CDR3 is TGTGCCAGCAGCGTAGTATCGCAGGGTACCGGGGAGCTGTTTTTT.

This clone has a count of ten or more. The V gene is TRBV28, the J gene TRBJ2-7; 10 bases align to TRBD1. Trimming took 2 bases from V and 5 from J; bases not matched to a gene: 6. CDR1 MDHEN and CDR2 SYDVKM come from the germline V gene. This CDR3 is built from 15 residues. The CDR3 loop reads CASSLGGQGLNEQYF. Here the CDR3 DNA reads TGTGCCAGCAGTTTAGGGGGACAGGGGTTGAACGAGCAGTACTTC. The full variable domain, with the rest looked up from reference TRBV28 and TRBJ2-7, is DVKVTQSSRYLVKRTGEKVFLECVQDMDHENMFWYRQDPGLGLRLIYFSYDVKMKEKGDIPEGYSVSREKKERFSLILESASTNQTSMYLCASSLGGQGLNEQYFGPGTRLTVT.

This clone has ten or more counts. The rearrangement joins TRBV7-2 to TRBJ2-3, with 8 bases matching TRBD2. The CDR3 has 16 amino acids. Trimming cost V 6 bases and J 1 base; bases outside gene matches: 9. Germline values: CDR1 SGHTA, CDR2 FQGNSA. In DNA, the CDR3 is TGTGCCAGCAGACTTAGCGGGACCAGGGGCACAGATACGCAGTATTTT. Encoded protein: CASRLSGTRGTDTQYF.

This clone has ten or more counts. One junction end does not reproduce the germline sequence, and a read error may be involved. The identical CDR3 is also encoded by other nucleotide sequences in the sample. This sequence joins TRBV28 and TRBJ2-2, with D perhaps matching TRBD2 (6 bases). The CDR3 is 18 residues long. The germline gives CDR1 MDHEN, CDR2 SYDVKM. The CDR3 here is CASSLPRLAPTGTGELLF. The DNA of the CDR3 is TGTGCCAGCAGTTTACCTCGGCTAGCGCCGACGGGGACCGGGGAGCTGCTTTTT.

At least ten counts were recorded for this clone. The J gene is TRBJ1-6, the V gene TRBV28, with D uncertain. CDR1 and CDR2 from the germline V gene are MDHEN and SYDVKM. The CDR3 contains 12 residues. V lost 6 bases, J lost 10 bases, and 10 bases lay in between. In nucleotides, the CDR3 is TGTGCCAGCAGCGGACCTCGATCACCCCTCCACTTT. It codes for CASSGPRSPLHF. Filled out from reference TRBV28 and TRBJ1-6, the complete variable domain reads DVKVTQSSRYLVKRTGEKVFLECVQDMDHENMFWYRQDPGLGLRLIYFSYDVKMKEKGDIPEGYSVSREKKERFSLILESASTNQTSMYLCASSGPRSPLHFGNGTRLTVT.

This clone was seen many times. This chain links TRBV18 with TRBJ1-2; 7 bases are a match to TRBD1. V gave up 0 bases and J gave up 4 bases; unmatched junction bases: 5. The CDR3 is 15 amino acids. Looked up from germline, CDR1 is KGHSH and CDR2 is LQKENI. The CDR3 DNA reads TGTGCCAGCTCACCACCGGGGACAGCGGTCTATGGCTACACCTTC. It codes for CASSPPGTAVYGYTF. Together with reference TRBV18 and TRBJ1-2, the CDR3 gives the full variable domain: NAGVMQNPRHLVRRRGQEARLRCSPMKGHSHVYWYRQLPEEGLKFMVYLQKENIIDESGMPKERFSAEFPKEGPSILRIQQVVRGDSAAYFCASSPPGTAVYGYTFGSGTRLTVV.

This clone appeared many times. The CDR3 sequence: CASTLGPGIADTGELFF. As DNA, the CDR3 is TGCGCCAGCACTTTAGGACCGGGGATTGCGGACACCGGGGAGCTGTTTTTT. The chain couples TRBV4-1 to TRBJ2-2; possible D gene TRBD2, 5 bases. V lost 7 bases, J lost 3 bases, and 21 bases lay in between. This CDR3 spans 17 amino acids. The germline CDR1 and CDR2 sequences are MGHRA and YSYEKL.